Included here is one T cell receptor (beta chain) sequence, with context. Its antigen is undetermined. Researchers ran the PCR with 60 Vbeta and 13 Jbeta primers. The assay was immunoSEQ multiplex PCR, and TCRdb's table has in-frame clones only and misses some. In total, the table holds some 72,000 clones. V shed 5 bases, J shed 3 bases, and the junction held 15 bases outside the gene matches. The CDR3 is 17 amino acids. Per the germline V gene, CDR1 is SEHNR and CDR2 is FQNEAQ (reference sequence). These data are taken from a study of cytomegalovirus exposure and HLA in healthy donors. Study-wide results and limits: In a later analysis, TCR association rates varied by HLA locus: DRB1 most, HLA-C fewest. Researchers reportedly found TCR beta sequences accurately predicted most subjects' HLA-A and HLA-B alleles. Reportedly, a later analysis found an Asian-associated ancestry cluster had fewer N-insertions than the roughly 700-donor mean. A later analysis linked a missense variant in DCLRE1C to the trimming of TCR beta V and J genes.

This receptor was obtained from a boy younger than 18 in good health and CMV-seronegative. Sequencing was carried out using PBMCs. The chain employs TRBV7-9 and TRBJ2-7; the match to TRBD2 covers 8 bases. The CDR3 region is CASSALSGGRQDYEQYF. In DNA form, the CDR3 reads TGTGCCAGCAGCGCCTTAAGCGGGGGTAGACAGGACTACGAGCAGTACTTC.